This TCR beta chain was retrieved from a study of shared clonotypes between healthy human individuals (TCRdb year 2020). General notes on the study: The cohort included three men and a couple of women between 18 and 49 years of age. Between about 0.85 and 9.5 billion PBMCs per donor were obtained by leukapheresis. For each donor, three plates each were used for CD4 naive and CD4 memory, two plates were used for CD8 naive, and one plate was used for CD8 memory. To estimate repertoire size and how much clonotypes are shared between individuals, the study performed deep sequencing of blood TCR repertoires from roughly five healthy adults. Libraries were prepared and TCR repertoires were sequenced by different laboratories using diverse techniques, in order to increase sequencing depth and limit assay-specific biases. What the work shows at the level of the full study, not this receptor alone: Clonotypes shared by all four sorted-subset donors showed higher generation probabilities than non-shared clonotypes. Even with the large sequencing depth, rarefaction of the sorted-subset datasets indicated that sequencing was incomplete. Sampling was limited to blood, and TCR repertoires in tissue likely differ from TCR repertoires in blood. Because the study included a small number of donors, the genetic and exposure-history diversity represented was limited. Sharing across several donors was observed for around 5% of naive CD4, under 4% of naive CD8, about 2.3% of memory CD4, and about 0.4% of memory CD8 clonotypes. Naive subsets generally had larger estimated clonotype richness than memory subsets. Pairwise subsampling led to the expectation that sequencing depth would affect the degree of clonotype sharing among donors.

Here V drops 5 bases and J drops 3 bases, and the junction holds 5 bases not matched to any gene. The CDR1 and CDR2 encoded by the germline V gene (reference sequence) are SEHNR and FQNEAQ. The CDR3, cysteine through phenylalanine, is 14 amino acids long. Kept here is only the CDR3 DNA, which spans 42 bases and is read in frame from base 1. Details on this clone: This clone's antigen is unknown. Base qualities were left out, and no much larger clone turns up one base away. Other nucleotide sequences from this sample produce the same CDR3.

Using the deep immunoSEQ assay, multiplex PCR amplified TCR CDR3 regions from genomic DNA. For each cell subset, the extracted genomic DNA was distributed evenly across all wells of several immunoSEQ 96-well plates, and each plate served as one replicate. For sorted subsets, each replicate PCR was loaded with about 200 ng genomic DNA, equivalent to roughly 30,000 T cell genomes. The purified libraries were quantified using a Qubit 3.0 fluorometer, sized with a Bioanalyzer 2100, and then quantified again using the KAPA Library Quantification kit. Every immunoSEQ 96-well plate was sequenced on a dedicated single-read 150-cycle Illumina NextSeq 550 flow cell. The study's processing was this. Because the immunoSEQ output included only junctional sequences and no quality scores, the filtering could not be the same as the filtering used for full-length reads. Sequences were annotated with PyIR, a Python wrapper for IgBLAST v1.9, and V/J genes and CDR3 were assigned using IMGT germline references. Any read was removed if the V/J assignment was weak (E-value above 1e-6), the CDR3 was missing, or the read contained stop codons, out-of-frame junctions, or ambiguous translated residues. V3J clonotypes were defined as sequences sharing the same inferred V gene, J gene, and CDR3 amino acid sequence. Percentage overlap between repertoires was calculated by dividing the number of shared unique clonotypes by the size of the smaller repertoire. Richness of each repertoire was evaluated using RTK rarefaction, the Chao1 estimator, and Recon v2.1 estimates of unobserved clonotypes. Generation probabilities for all TCRbeta clonotypes obtained by the gDNA method from a handful of donors were computed using OLGA. Imported from immuneACCESS, the table was reduced by TCRdb to in-frame sequences with V and J called. These copies leave out some clones; in studies compared against another copy, an unresolved V gene accounts for under half, and the cause of the remainder is not known. The V and J calls and clone size were taken over from that table, and D and trimming were inferred from the DNA. This sample holds a few million clones; around nine tenths were observed only once. Around 0.14% of the sample is held by the ten biggest clonotypes.

Healthy HIV-negative adults with no recently reported acute infections or vaccinations were included as donors. All donors were Caucasian adults living in Nashville, Tennessee, USA. CD4+ T cells were enriched through magnetic negative selection, after which naive cells were positively selected on CD45RA and the remaining negative fraction served as the memory subset. After blood collection by leukapheresis, PBMCs were isolated using Ficoll-Histopaque density gradient centrifugation and then cryopreserved in the vapor phase of liquid nitrogen. Analytical flow cytometry was used to check the purity and quantity of every magnetically sorted T cell population. Genomic DNA was isolated from each sorted fraction and quantified by UV absorbance on a Nanodrop 2000c.

The source material was naive CD4+ T cells sorted from blood. In light of the paper, this sample's cell subset or site label describes: CD45RA+ positively selected. The sequence links TRBV7-9 to TRBJ2-7, and 9 junctional nucleotides match TRBD1. The TCR comes from a man between 18 and 35 years old in good health. The CDR3 in this case is CASSPGQGGYEQYF. Here is the DNA: TGTGCCAGCAGCCCGGGACAGGGAGGCTACGAGCAGTACTTC.